A selection of T cell receptor beta chains follows, all from one sample in a study of patients and donors after allogeneic stem cell transplantation. TCRdb called the RT-PCR reads again in MiXCR, with one record for every CDR3 protein. This sample has 920,000 or so distinct CDR3 sequences, with around 17% found just once. The material sequenced was blood, either unsorted or a sorted T cell fraction (not recorded which). The source of these receptors is a human donor who was either an allogeneic HSCT recipient or a stem cell or donor lymphocyte infusion donor (not recorded which). It is not recorded whose cells these are; they may come from a transplant donor. Each CDR3 is given with its conserved first and last residue. D genes are given only for firm matches.

D gene: TRBD2
V gene: TRBV5-1
CDR3 protein: CASSFRRRTSGGVYNEQFF

D gene: TRBD1
V gene: TRBV20-1
CDR3 protein: CSARADRTGEHTIYF

D gene: -
V gene: TRBV5-1
CDR3 protein: CASSLDSGSNYGYTF

D gene: TRBD2
V gene: TRBV6-5
CDR3 protein: CASSYPSGSSYEQFF

D gene: -
V gene: TRBV24-1
CDR3 protein: CATSGYGGRQFF

D gene: -
V gene: TRBV5-1
CDR3 protein: CASGERSSYNEQFF

D gene: TRBD2
V gene: TRBV20-1
CDR3 protein: CSARVPLAGVGETQYF

D gene: TRBD1
V gene: TRBV12-3/TRBV12-4
CDR3 protein: CASSLRAGGITF

D gene: -
V gene: TRBV4-1
CDR3 protein: CASSQGVANEQFF

D gene: -
V gene: TRBV12-3/TRBV12-4
CDR3 protein: CASRGEYTFTDTQYF

D gene: TRBD2
V gene: TRBV7-8
CDR3 protein: CASSSPGLAGLSSYEQYF

D gene: -
V gene: TRBV9
CDR3 protein: CASSVEGSGNTIYF

D gene: -
V gene: TRBV3-1
CDR3 protein: CASSQGRSGQETQYF

D gene: -
V gene: TRBV9
CDR3 protein: CASSAGQGNIQYF

D gene: -
V gene: TRBV6-1
CDR3 protein: CASSAGLSSTDTQYF

D gene: -
V gene: TRBV24-1
CDR3 protein: CATSDRRNEQFF

D gene: -
V gene: TRBV12-3/TRBV12-4
CDR3 protein: CASSFSSRGETQYF

D gene: -
V gene: TRBV11-2
CDR3 protein: CASSTVRTVRRDGYTF

D gene: TRBD1
V gene: TRBV2
CDR3 protein: CASRPTGVPYGYTF

D gene: -
V gene: TRBV5-1
CDR3 protein: CASSPGGDPANSYGYTF

D gene: TRBD1
V gene: TRBV3-1
CDR3 protein: CASSQLSGTVYEQYF

D gene: -
V gene: TRBV11-3
CDR3 protein: CASSLVFGLSSYNEQFF

D gene: -
V gene: TRBV5-1
CDR3 protein: CASSLAENTEAFF

D gene: TRBD1
V gene: TRBV24-1
CDR3 protein: CATSEGQGPNQPQHF

D gene: -
V gene: TRBV20-1
CDR3 protein: CSARDGGQRNQPQHF

D gene: -
V gene: TRBV7-6
CDR3 protein: CASSLGGRRGPEQPQHF

D gene: TRBD2
V gene: TRBV7-8
CDR3 protein: CASSFRSASGTKRTQYF

D gene: TRBD1
V gene: TRBV4-2
CDR3 protein: CASTPDSGQGSYEQYF

D gene: -
V gene: TRBV5-1
CDR3 protein: CASSAGTFSSEKLFF